This TCR beta chain was sequenced for a study of blood T cells in healthy people across ages. Whole-study results and caveats: Comparison with aged donors showed that long-lived donors had more naive CD4+ cells and higher diversity. Those diversity estimates obtained from one million T cells were thought to be underestimates.

The CDR3 extends over 14 amino acids. The germline gives CDR1 MGHRA, CDR2 YSYEKL. V lost 4 bases and J lost 8, with 15 bases in between. Sample-barcoded 5' priming and a J-beta primer mix drove a second PCR of roughly 6 to 12 cycles. There were at least 2.5 million CDR3-containing paired-end reads obtained from each sample. TCRdb ran MiXCR on the 5' RACE reads and lists one entry per CDR3 protein. The sample holds around 1,500,000 distinct CDR3 sequences, approximately 42% seen once. Remarks on this clonotype: Its target is unknown.

Healthy Caucasians from Russia aged about 6 to 90 served as donors. The rearrangement joins TRBV4-1 to TRBJ2-1; D tentatively fits TRBD1 or TRBD2 (5 bases each). The sequence was collected from a woman younger than 35 in good health. The sample was blood. The CDR3 DNA reads as TGCGCCAGCAGCCTACAGGCCGGAGGTCATGAGCAGTTCTTC. Protein product: CASSLQAGGHEQFF.